The entry that follows covers one TCR beta chain sequence. What it binds is not known. The record originates from a study of cytomegalovirus exposure and HLA in healthy donors. Findings of the study overall: By HLA locus, TCR association rates varied in a later analysis, with DRB1 showing the most and HLA-C the fewest. In an earlier analysis, most TCR beta V segments were productive about 87% or about 30% of the time. Versus the roughly 700-donor mean, an Asian-associated ancestry cluster reportedly showed fewer N-insertions in a later analysis.

The V gene's germline CDR1 is ENHRY and CDR2 SYGVKD. The junction had 6 bases not matched to a gene; V was cut back by 10 bases and J by 9 bases. CDR3 size: 13 residues. Primers included in the PCR were 60 Vbeta and 13 Jbeta primers. Assay: immunoSEQ multiplex PCR; the TCRdb copy retains only in-frame clones and omits some. The data hold about 63,000 clones, with approximately 73% observed a single time. Sequencing was performed on PBMCs. The gene calls are TRBV10-3 and TRBJ1-6; TRBD1 agrees at 10 bases. This receptor was obtained from a man between 45 and 60 years old in good health and CMV-seronegative. The CDR3 sequence is CASVDRGSSPLHF. For the CDR3, the DNA is TGTGCCAGCGTGGACAGGGGGAGTTCACCCCTCCACTTT.